These T cell receptor beta chains were read from a single sample in a study of siplizumab effects on memory and regulatory T cells. Sequencing was performed with immunoSEQ multiplex PCR; in TCRdb, only in-frame clones are kept and a portion is missing. This repertoire shows tens of thousands of clones, roughly 96% found once; its top ten account for about 0.091%. The specimen sequenced was naive CD8+ T cells sorted from blood. These receptors all come from a human donor in good health. Each CDR3 is given with its conserved first and last residue. The D gene is left open where the match is weak. Not all rows give a size; the values are once, few, many and, for expanded clones, a class.

J,D,V,size,CDR3,DNA
TRBJ1-2,.,TRBV7-6,.,CASSLAGAEGYTF,TGTGCCAGCAGCTTGGCGGGTGCAGAAGGCTACACCTTC
TRBJ2-1,.,TRBV7-2,.,CASSLPGDGSSYNEQFF,TGTGCCAGCAGCTTGCCTGGCGACGGAAGCTCCTACAATGAGCAGTTCTTC
TRBJ1-5,.,TRBV7-2,.,CASSDYRDGNQPQHF,TGTGCCAGCAGCGACTACAGGGACGGCAATCAGCCCCAGCATTTT
TRBJ1-2,TRBD1,TRBV11-2,.,CAGGQGHDGYTF,TGTGCCGGGGGACAGGGTCACGATGGCTACACCTTC
TRBJ1-1,.,TRBV27,.,CASSLSENTEAFF,TGTGCCAGCAGTTTGTCAGAGAACACTGAAGCTTTCTTT
TRBJ2-1,.,TRBV19,.,CASSIYGGGSSYNEQFF,TGTGCCAGTAGTATATACGGCGGGGGCTCTTCCTACAATGAGCAGTTCTTC
TRBJ1-1,TRBD1,TRBV4-1,.,CASSRDRQTEAFF,TGCGCCAGCAGCCGGGACAGACAGACTGAAGCTTTCTTT
TRBJ1-2,TRBD1,TRBV7-9,.,CASSLEDRGPGYTF,TGTGCCAGCAGCTTAGAGGACAGGGGGCCTGGCTACACCTTC
TRBJ2-1,.,TRBV5-1,.,CASSLGVLLMDEQFF,TGCGCCAGCAGCTTGGGAGTGTTACTTATGGATGAGCAGTTCTTC
TRBJ1-4,.,TRBV18,.,CASSPPDNLGPTNEKLFF,TGTGCCAGCTCACCACCGGACAACCTCGGGCCAACTAATGAAAAACTGTTTTTT
TRBJ2-5,.,TRBV4-3,.,CASSQARGPGETQYF,TGCGCCAGCAGCCAAGCCCGCGGTCCGGGGGAGACCCAGTACTTC
TRBJ2-5,.,TRBV19,.,CASSIVVYGQETQYF,TGTGCCAGTAGTATAGTTGTGTACGGGCAAGAGACCCAGTACTTC
TRBJ1-2,.,TRBV28,.,CASSPLPQGSGYTF,TGTGCCAGCAGTCCCCTCCCCCAGGGCTCTGGCTACACCTTC
TRBJ1-6,TRBD1,TRBV19,once,CASSIGDRGFSPLHF,TGTGCCAGTAGTATAGGCGACAGGGGGTTTTCACCCCTCCACTTT
TRBJ2-4,.,TRBV7-2,.,CASSSSGGAKNIQYF,TGTGCCAGCAGCTCCTCCGGGGGAGCCAAAAACATTCAGTACTTC
TRBJ1-2,.,TRBV4-3,.,CASSQGGQSAMRGYTF,TGCGCCAGCAGCCAAGGCGGGCAGTCGGCTATGCGAGGCTACACCTTC
TRBJ1-6,.,TRBV5-6,.,CASSPPGKRDAPLHF,TGTGCCAGCAGCCCACCAGGGAAACGAGACGCACCCCTCCACTTT
TRBJ1-2,.,TRBV4-1,.,CASSQDEAANYGYTF,TGCGCCAGCAGCCAAGATGAAGCGGCTAACTATGGCTACACCTTC
TRBJ1-2,.,TRBV28,.,CASSRPTRNYGYTF,TGTGCCAGCAGCCGCCCAACTCGAAACTATGGCTACACCTTC
TRBJ2-1,.,TRBV27,.,CASSLGGVGNEQFF,TGTGCCAGCAGTTTAGGCGGGGTAGGCAATGAGCAGTTCTTC
TRBJ1-6,.,TRBV4-1,.,CASSQVGGYVSPLHF,TGCGCCAGCAGCCAAGTCGGGGGATACGTCTCACCCCTCCACTTT
TRBJ1-1,.,TRBV19,once,CASSINGALESTEAFF,TGTGCCAGTAGTATAAACGGGGCCCTTGAAAGCACTGAAGCTTTCTTT
TRBJ1-1,.,TRBV18,.,CASSPIASNTEAFF,TGTGCCAGCTCACCAATAGCCAGCAACACTGAAGCTTTCTTT
TRBJ2-5,TRBD1,TRBV14,.,CASSQDLGQGIQETQYF,TGTGCCAGCAGCCAAGATCTGGGACAGGGGATACAAGAGACCCAGTACTTC
TRBJ2-7,.,TRBV25-1,.,CASSDGDARHEQYF,TGTGCCAGCAGTGACGGGGATGCCCGCCACGAGCAGTACTTC
TRBJ2-5,TRBD2,TRBV2,.,CASTPLAGQETQYF,TGTGCCAGCACCCCGCTAGCGGGGCAAGAGACCCAGTACTTC
TRBJ1-1,.,TRBV19,.,CASRARTELNTEAFF,TGTGCCAGTAGGGCGAGGACAGAGCTGAACACTGAAGCTTTCTTT
TRBJ1-1,.,TRBV11-2,.,CASSFPGGGTEAFF,TGTGCCAGCAGCTTTCCGGGGGGAGGGACTGAAGCTTTCTTT
TRBJ1-5,TRBD1,TRBV2,.,CASSVNRGISNQPQHF,TGTGCCAGCAGTGTAAACAGGGGTATAAGCAATCAGCCCCAGCATTTT
TRBJ1-1,.,TRBV10-3,.,CAIKVAENTEAFF,TGTGCCATCAAGGTGGCAGAGAACACTGAAGCTTTCTTT
TRBJ2-7,.,TRBV10-2,.,CASSEDEQYF,TGCGCCAGCAGTGAGGACGAGCAGTACTTC